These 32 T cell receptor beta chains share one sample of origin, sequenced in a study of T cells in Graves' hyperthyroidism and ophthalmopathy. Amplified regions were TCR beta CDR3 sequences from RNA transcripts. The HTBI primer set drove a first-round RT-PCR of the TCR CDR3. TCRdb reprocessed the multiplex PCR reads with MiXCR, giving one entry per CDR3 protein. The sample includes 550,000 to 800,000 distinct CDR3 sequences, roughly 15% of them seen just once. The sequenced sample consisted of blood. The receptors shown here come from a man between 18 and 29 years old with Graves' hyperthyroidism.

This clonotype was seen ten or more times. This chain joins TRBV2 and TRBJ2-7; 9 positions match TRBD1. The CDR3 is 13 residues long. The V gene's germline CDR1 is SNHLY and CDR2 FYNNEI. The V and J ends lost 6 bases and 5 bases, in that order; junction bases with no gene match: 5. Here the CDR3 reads CASRYGTGNEQYF. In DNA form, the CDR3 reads TGTGCCAGCAGGTACGGGACAGGGAACGAGCAGTACTTC.

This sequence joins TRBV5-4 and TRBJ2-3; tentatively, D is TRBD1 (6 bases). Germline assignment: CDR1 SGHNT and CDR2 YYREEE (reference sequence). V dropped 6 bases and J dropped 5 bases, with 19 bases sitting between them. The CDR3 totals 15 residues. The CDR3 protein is CASMLQADRLDTQYF. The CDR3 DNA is TGTGCCAGCATGCTTCAGGCAGACAGGCTAGATACGCAGTATTTT. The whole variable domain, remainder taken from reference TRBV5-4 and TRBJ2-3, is ETGVTQSPTHLIKTRGQQVTLRCSSQSGHNTVSWYQQALGQGPQFIFQYYREEENGRGNFPPRFSGLQFPNYSSELNVNALELDDSALYLCASMLQADRLDTQYFGPGTRLTVL.

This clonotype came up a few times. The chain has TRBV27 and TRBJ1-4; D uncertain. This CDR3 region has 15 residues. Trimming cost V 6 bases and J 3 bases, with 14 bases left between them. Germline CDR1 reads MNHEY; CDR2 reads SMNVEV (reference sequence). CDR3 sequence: CASRQGGVANEKLFF. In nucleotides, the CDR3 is TGTGCCAGCAGGCAAGGTGGGGTGGCTAATGAAAAACTGTTTTTT. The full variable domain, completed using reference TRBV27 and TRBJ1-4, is EAQVTQNPRYLITVTGKKLTVTCSQNMNHEYMSWYRQDPGLGLRQIYYSMNVEVTDKGDVPEGYKVSRKEKRNFPLILESPSPNQTSLYFCASRQGGVANEKLFFGSGTQLSVL.

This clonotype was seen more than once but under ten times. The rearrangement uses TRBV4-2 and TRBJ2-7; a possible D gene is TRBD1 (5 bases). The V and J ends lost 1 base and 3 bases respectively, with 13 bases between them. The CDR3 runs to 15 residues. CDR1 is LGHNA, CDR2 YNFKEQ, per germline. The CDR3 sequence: CASSQASAGLYEQYF. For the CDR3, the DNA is TGTGCCAGCAGCCAAGCCTCCGCAGGGCTCTACGAGCAGTACTTC.

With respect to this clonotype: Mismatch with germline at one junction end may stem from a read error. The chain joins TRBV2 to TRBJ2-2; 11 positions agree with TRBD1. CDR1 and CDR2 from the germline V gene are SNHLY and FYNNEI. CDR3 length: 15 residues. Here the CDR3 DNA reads TGTTCCAGCAGGGACGGGACAGGGGGCACCGGGGAGCTGTTTTTT. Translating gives CSSRDGTGGTGELFF.

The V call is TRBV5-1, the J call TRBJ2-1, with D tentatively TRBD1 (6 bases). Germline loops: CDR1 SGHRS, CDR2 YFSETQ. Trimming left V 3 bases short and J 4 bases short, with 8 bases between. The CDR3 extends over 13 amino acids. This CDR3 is CASSWGQYNEQFF. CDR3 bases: TGCGCCAGCAGCTGGGGACAATACAATGAGCAGTTCTTC.

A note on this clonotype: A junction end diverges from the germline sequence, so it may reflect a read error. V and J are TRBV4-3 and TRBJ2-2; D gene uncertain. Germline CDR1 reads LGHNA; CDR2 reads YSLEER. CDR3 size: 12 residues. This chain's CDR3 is CASNQGTGELFF. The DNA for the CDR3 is TGCGCCAGCAACCAAGGAACCGGGGAGCTGTTTTTT.

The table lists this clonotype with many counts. CDR3 nucleotide sequence: TGTGCCAGCAGCGACTCTGGGGCCAACGTCCTGACTTTC. The encoded protein is CASSDSGANVLTF. The chain combines TRBV5-6 with TRBJ2-6, with D unresolved. V was pared by 4 bases and J by 0 bases, with 2 bases between. This CDR3 region has 13 residues. Germline CDR1 SGHDT, CDR2 YYEEEE. Together with reference TRBV5-6 and TRBJ2-6, the CDR3 gives the full variable domain: DAGVTQSPTHLIKTRGQQVTLRCSPKSGHDTVSWYQQALGQGPQFIFQYYEEEERQRGNFPDRFSGHQFPNYSSELNVNALLLGDSALYLCASSDSGANVLTFGAGSRLTVL.

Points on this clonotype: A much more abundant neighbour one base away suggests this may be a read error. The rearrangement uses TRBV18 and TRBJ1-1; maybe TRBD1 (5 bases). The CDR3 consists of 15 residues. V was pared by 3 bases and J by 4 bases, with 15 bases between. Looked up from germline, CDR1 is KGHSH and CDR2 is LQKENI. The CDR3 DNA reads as TGTGCCAGCTCACCTCTACTGGGCAGGGCCACTGAAGCTTTCTTT. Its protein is CASSPLLGRATEAFF. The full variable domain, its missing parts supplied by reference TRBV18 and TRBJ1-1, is NAGVMQNPRHLVRRRGQEARLRCSPMKGHSHVYWYRQLPEEGLKFMVYLQKENIIDESGMPKERFSAEFPKEGPSILRIQQVVRGDSAAYFCASSPLLGRATEAFFGQGTRLTVV.

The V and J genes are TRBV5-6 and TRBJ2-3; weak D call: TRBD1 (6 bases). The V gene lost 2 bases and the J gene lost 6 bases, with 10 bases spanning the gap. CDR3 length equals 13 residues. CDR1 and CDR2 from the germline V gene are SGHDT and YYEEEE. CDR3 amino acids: CASSFDRPDTQYF. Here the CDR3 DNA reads TGTGCCAGCAGCTTTGACAGGCCGGATACGCAGTATTTT.

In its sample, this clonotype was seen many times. CDR3: CASSYKGDLSGYTF. DNA for the CDR3: TGTGCCAGCAGTTACAAAGGGGATCTTAGTGGCTACACCTTC. V and J are TRBV6-6 and TRBJ1-2, with a weak D call TRBD1 (5 bases). The V gene lost 2 bases and the J gene lost 7 bases, with 14 bases spanning the gap. From germline, CDR1 is MNHNY and CDR2 SVGAGI (reference sequence). The CDR3 extends over 14 amino acids.

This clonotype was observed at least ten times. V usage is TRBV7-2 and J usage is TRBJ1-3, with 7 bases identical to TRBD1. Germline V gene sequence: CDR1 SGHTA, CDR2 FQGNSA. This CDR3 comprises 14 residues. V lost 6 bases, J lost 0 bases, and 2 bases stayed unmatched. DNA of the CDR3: TGTGCCAGCAGTAAGGGGGCCTCTGGAAACACCATATATTTT. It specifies CASSKGASGNTIYF.

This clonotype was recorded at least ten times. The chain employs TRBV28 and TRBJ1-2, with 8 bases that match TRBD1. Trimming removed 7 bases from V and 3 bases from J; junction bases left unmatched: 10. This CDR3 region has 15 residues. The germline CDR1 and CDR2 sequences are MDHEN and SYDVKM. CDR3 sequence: CASTPTRTGYYGYTF. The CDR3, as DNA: TGTGCCAGCACTCCAACCCGGACAGGGTACTATGGCTACACCTTC.

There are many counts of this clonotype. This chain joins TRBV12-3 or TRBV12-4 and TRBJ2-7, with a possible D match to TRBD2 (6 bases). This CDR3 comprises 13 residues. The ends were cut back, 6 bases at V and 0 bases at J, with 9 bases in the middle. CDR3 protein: CASRMTSSYEQYF. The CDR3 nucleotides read TGTGCCAGCAGAATGACTAGCTCCTACGAGCAGTACTTC.

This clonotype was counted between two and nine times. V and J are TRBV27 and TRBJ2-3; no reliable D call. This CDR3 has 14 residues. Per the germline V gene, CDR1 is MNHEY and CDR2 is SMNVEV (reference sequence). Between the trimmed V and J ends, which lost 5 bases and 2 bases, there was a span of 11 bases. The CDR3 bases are TGTGCCAGCAGTGGGGTGGCTCCCACAGATACGCAGTATTTT. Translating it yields CASSGVAPTDTQYF.

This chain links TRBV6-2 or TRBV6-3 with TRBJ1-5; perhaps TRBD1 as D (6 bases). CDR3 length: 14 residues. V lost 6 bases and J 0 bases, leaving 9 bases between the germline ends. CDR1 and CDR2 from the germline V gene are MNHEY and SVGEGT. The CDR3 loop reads CASSNRVSNQPQHF. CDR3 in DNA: TGTGCCAGCAGCAACAGGGTTAGCAATCAGCCCCAGCATTTT.

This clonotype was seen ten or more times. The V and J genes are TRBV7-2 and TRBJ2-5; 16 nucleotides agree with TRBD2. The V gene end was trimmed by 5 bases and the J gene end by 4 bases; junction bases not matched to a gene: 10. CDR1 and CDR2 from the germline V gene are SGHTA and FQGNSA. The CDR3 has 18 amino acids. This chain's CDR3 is CASSLGTSGRARGETQYF. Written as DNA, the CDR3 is TGTGCCAGCAGCCTGGGGACTAGCGGGAGGGCCCGAGGAGAGACCCAGTACTTC.

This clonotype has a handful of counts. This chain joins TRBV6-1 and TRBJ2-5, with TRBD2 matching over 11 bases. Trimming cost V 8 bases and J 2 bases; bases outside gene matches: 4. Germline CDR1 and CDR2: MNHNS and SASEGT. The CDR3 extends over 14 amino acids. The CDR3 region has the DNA TGTGCCAGCCGTCGGACTAGCGGGCAAGAGACCCAGTACTTC. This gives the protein CASRRTSGQETQYF.

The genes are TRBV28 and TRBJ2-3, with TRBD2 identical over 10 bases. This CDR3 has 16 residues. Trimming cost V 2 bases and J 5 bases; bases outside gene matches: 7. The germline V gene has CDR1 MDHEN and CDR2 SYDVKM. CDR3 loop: CASSLLAGAQQDTQYF. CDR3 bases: TGTGCCAGCAGTTTACTAGCGGGAGCCCAACAAGATACGCAGTATTTT.

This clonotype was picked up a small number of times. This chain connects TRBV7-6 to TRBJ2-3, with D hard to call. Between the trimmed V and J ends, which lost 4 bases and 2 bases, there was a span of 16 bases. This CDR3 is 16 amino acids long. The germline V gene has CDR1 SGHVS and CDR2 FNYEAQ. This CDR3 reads CASSSGPPRNTDTQYF. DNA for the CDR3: TGTGCCAGCAGCTCTGGACCACCGCGGAACACAGATACGCAGTATTTT. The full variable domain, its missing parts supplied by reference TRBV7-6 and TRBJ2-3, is GAGVSQSPRYKVTKRGQDVALRCDPISGHVSLYWYRQALGQGPEFLTYFNYEAQQDKSGLPNDRFSAERPEGSISTLTIQRTEQRDSAMYRCASSSGPPRNTDTQYFGPGTRLTVL.

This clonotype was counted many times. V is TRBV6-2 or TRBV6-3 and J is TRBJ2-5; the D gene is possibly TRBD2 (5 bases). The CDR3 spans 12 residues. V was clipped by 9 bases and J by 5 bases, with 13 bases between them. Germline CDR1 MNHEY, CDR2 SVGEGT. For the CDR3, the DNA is TGTGCCAGTGGGGAGAGGTCCGAGACCCAGTACTTC. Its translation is CASGERSETQYF.

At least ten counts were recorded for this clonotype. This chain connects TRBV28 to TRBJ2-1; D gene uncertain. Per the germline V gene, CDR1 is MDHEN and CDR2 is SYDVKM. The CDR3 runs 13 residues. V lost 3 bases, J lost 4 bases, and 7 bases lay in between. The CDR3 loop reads CASSFGRYNEQFF. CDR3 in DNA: TGTGCCAGCAGTTTCGGGCGGTACAATGAGCAGTTCTTC.

The CDR3, as DNA: TGTGCCAGCAACCGCCTGGGACAGGGGGCGCCGGGAGGGGCCAACGTCCTGACTTTC. Protein product: CASNRLGQGAPGGANVLTF. This chain connects TRBV4-2 to TRBJ2-6, with TRBD1 matching 12 bases. From germline, CDR1 is LGHNA and CDR2 YNFKEQ. This CDR3 contains 19 residues. Trimming cost V 7 bases and J 4 bases; bases outside gene matches: 14.

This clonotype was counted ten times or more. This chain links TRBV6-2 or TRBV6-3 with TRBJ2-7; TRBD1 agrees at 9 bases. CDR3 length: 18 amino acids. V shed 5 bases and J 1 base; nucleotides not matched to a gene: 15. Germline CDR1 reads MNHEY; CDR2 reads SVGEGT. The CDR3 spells CASSPRTGVGFTSYEQYF. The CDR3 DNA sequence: TGTGCCAGCAGTCCTAGGACAGGGGTTGGGTTTACGTCCTACGAGCAGTACTTC.

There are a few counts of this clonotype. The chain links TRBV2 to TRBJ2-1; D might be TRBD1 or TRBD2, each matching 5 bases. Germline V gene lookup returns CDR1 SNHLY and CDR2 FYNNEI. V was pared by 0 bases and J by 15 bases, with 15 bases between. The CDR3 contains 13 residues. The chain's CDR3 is CASSEAAGSAGFF. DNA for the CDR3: TGTGCCAGCAGTGAAGCCGCAGGGTCCGCGGGGTTCTTC.

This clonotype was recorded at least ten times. CDR3 in amino acids: CASSYRDRNSYEQYF. The CDR3 DNA is TGTGCCAGCAGTTACAGGGACAGGAACTCCTACGAGCAGTACTTC. The chain links TRBV6-6 to TRBJ2-7; 8 bases align to TRBD1. The trim removed 2 bases at V and 0 bases at J, leaving 3 bases unmatched. CDR3 length: 15 residues. Germline CDR1 reads MNHNY; CDR2 reads SVGAGI (reference sequence).

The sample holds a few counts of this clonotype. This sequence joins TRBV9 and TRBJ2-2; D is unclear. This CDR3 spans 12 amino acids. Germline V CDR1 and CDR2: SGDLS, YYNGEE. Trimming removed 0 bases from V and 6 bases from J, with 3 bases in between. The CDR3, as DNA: TGTGCCAGCAGCGTAGTCGCCGGGGAGCTGTTTTTT. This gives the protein CASSVVAGELFF.

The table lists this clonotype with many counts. The DNA for the CDR3 is TGTGCCAGCAGTTTAATAGGGCGCTACGAGCAGTACTTC. As protein: CASSLIGRYEQYF. The rearrangement joins TRBV28 to TRBJ2-7; D is ambiguous. The CDR3 length is 13 residues. CDR1 is MDHEN, CDR2 SYDVKM, per germline. Trimming removed 2 bases at V and 3 bases at J, with 8 bases between.

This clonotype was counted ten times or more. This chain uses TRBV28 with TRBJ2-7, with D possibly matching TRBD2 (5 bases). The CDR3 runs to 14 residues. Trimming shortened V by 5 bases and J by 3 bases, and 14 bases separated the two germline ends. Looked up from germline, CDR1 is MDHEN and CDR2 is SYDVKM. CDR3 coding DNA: TGTGCCAGCAGTACCCCGGACTCTTACTACGAGCAGTACTTC. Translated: CASSTPDSYYEQYF. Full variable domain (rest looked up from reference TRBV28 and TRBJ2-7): DVKVTQSSRYLVKRTGEKVFLECVQDMDHENMFWYRQDPGLGLRLIYFSYDVKMKEKGDIPEGYSVSREKKERFSLILESASTNQTSMYLCASSTPDSYYEQYFGPGTRLTVT.

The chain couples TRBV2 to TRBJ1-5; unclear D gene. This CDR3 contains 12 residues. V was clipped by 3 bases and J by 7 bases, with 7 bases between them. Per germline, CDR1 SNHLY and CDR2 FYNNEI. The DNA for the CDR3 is TGTGCCAGCAGTGACGGACGGCAGCCCCAGCATTTT. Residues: CASSDGRQPQHF.

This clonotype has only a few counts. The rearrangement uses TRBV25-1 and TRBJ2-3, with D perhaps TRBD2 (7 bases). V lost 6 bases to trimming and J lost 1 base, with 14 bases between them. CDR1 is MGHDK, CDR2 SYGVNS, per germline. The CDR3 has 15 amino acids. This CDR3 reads CASRGKGGGTDTQYF. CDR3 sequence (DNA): TGTGCCAGCAGGGGGAAGGGGGGGGGCACAGATACGCAGTATTTT.

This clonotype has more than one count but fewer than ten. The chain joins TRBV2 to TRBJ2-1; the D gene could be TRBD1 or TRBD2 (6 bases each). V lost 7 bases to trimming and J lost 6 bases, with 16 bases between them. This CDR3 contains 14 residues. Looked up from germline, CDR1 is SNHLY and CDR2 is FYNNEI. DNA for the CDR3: TGTGCCAGCATCGAAGGGGGGAGCGGCAATGAGCAGTTCTTC. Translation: CASIEGGSGNEQFF.